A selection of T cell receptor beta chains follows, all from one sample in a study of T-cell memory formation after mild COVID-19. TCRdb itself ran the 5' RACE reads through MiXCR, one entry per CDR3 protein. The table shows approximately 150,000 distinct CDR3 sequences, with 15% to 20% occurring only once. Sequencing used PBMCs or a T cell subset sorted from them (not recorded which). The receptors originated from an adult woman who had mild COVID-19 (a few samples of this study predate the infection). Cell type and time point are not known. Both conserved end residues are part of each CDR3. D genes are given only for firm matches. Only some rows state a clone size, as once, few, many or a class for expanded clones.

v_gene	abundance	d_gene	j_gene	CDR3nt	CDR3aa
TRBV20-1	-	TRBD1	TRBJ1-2	TGCAGTGCTATGACCCGCAGGGGGCGCTTCCATGGCTACACCTTC	CSAMTRRGRFHGYTF
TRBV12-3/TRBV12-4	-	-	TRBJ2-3	TGTGCCAGCAGTTTATGGGGCCAAGATACGCAGTATTTT	CASSLWGQDTQYF
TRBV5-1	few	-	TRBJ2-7	TGCGCCAGCAGCTGGGACAACTACGAGCAGTACTTC	CASSWDNYEQYF
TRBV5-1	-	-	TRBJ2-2	TGCGCCAGCAGCCCGCCCGTGGCAGGGGACACCGGGGAGCTGTTTTTT	CASSPPVAGDTGELFF
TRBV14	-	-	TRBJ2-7	TGTGCCAGCAGCCATTTGTCAGGGGTCTACGAGCAGTACTTC	CASSHLSGVYEQYF
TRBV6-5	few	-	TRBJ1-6	TGTGCCAGCAGTTACGCCTGGGGATCGCACTCACCCCTCCACTTT	CASSYAWGSHSPLHF
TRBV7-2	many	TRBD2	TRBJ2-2	TGTGCCAGCAGCCCAGACGGGGGGGCAGCCGGGGAGCTGTTTTTT	CASSPDGGAAGELFF
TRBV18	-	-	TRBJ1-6	TGTGCCAGCTCACCAGGGTGGCGGACAAATTCACCCCTCCACTTT	CASSPGWRTNSPLHF
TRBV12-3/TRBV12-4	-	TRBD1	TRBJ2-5	TGTGCCAGCAGCTTACAGGGGGCTTACCAAGAGACCCAGTACTTC	CASSLQGAYQETQYF
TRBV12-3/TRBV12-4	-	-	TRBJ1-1	TGTGCCAGCAGTTCATCCTGGGGTGAGGAAGCTTTCTTT	CASSSSWGEEAFF
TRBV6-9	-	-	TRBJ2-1	TGTGCCAGCACTCAAGGGGGAGTGGGGAGTTGCAATGAGCAGTTCTTC	CASTQGGVGSCNEQFF
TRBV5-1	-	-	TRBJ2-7	TGCGCCAGCAGACGAGGGCCGCCGTCGACCGACGAGCAGTACTTC	CASRRGPPSTDEQYF
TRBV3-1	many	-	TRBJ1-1	TGTGCCAGCAGCTTGCGGGGACGGAACACTGAAGCTTTCTTT	CASSLRGRNTEAFF
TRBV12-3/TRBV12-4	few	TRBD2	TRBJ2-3	TGTGCCAGCAGTCCGGGGGGACTCTTTTTCACAGATACGCAGTATTTT	CASSPGGLFFTDTQYF
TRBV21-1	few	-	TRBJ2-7	TGTGCCAGCAGCTCTAGATTCTACGAGCAGTACTTC	CASSSRFYEQYF
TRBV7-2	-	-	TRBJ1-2	TGTGCCAGCAGCTTCTCCGGGACAAACTATGGCTACACCTTC	CASSFSGTNYGYTF
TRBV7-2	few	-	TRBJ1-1	TGTGCCAGCAGCTTAAAAGGAGCTTCTCGTGAAGCTTTCTTT	CASSLKGASREAFF
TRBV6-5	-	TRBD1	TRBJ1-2	TGTGCCACCGGGGACAGGGGGCTTTATGGCTACACCTTC	CATGDRGLYGYTF
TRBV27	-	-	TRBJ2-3	TGTGCCAGCAGTTTATGGGCTCGCAGCACAGATACGCAGTATTTT	CASSLWARSTDTQYF
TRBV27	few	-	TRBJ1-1	TGTGCCAGCAGTATCCAAGCTTGGGCGGGGAACACTGAAGCTTTCTTT	CASSIQAWAGNTEAFF
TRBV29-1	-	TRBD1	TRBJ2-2	TGCAGCGTTGGGGACAGGGCGGGCACCGGGGAGCTGTTTTTT	CSVGDRAGTGELFF
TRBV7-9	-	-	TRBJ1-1	TGTGCCAGCAGCGAATTCGGGGTCATGAACACTGAAGCTTTCTTT	CASSEFGVMNTEAFF
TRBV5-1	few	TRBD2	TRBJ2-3	TGCGCCAGCAGCGCAGCCGGGACTAGCTCGCATACGCAGTATTTT	CASSAAGTSSHTQYF
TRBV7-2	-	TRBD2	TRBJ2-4	TGTGCCAGCAGCCCAGGGGTAGCGGGAGGACTGAAAAACATTCAGTACTTC	CASSPGVAGGLKNIQYF
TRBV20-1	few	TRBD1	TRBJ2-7	TGCAGTGCTAGGGGACAGGGGAGCTCCTACGAGCAGTACTTC	CSARGQGSSYEQYF
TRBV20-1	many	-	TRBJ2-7	TGCAGTGCTTCCCCGGGACCCGGGTCCTACGAGCAGTACTTC	CSASPGPGSYEQYF
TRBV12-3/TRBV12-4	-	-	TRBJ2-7	TGTGCCAGCAGTTCCTCGGGACACCACTACGAGCAGTACTTC	CASSSSGHHYEQYF
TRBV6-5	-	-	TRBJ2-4	TGTGCCAGCAGCCAAAACAGGAACATTCAGTACTTC	CASSQNRNIQYF
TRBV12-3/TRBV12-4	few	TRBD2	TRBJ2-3	TGTGCCAGCTCCAAAGCGGGGGGATTATCAGATACGCAGTATTTT	CASSKAGGLSDTQYF
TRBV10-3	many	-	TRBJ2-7	TGTGCCATCAGTCCGCAAAAGCCGACCTACGAGCAGTACTTC	CAISPQKPTYEQYF
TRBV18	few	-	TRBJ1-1	TGTGCCAGCTCACTGGTGGGCAGCCAGAACACTGAAGCTTTCTTT	CASSLVGSQNTEAFF
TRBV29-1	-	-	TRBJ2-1	TGCAGCGTCCGACAGTCGACCTACAATGAGCAGTTCTTC	CSVRQSTYNEQFF
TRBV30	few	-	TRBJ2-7	TGTGCCTCCACCTACACCTACGAGCAGTACTTC	CASTYTYEQYF
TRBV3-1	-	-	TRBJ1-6	TGTGCCAGCAGCCCGTCCAGAGGGTCCTCACCCCTCCACTTT	CASSPSRGSSPLHF
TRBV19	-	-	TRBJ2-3	TGTGCCAGTAGTATACCGCCCGGGCGGGGATACACAGATACGCAGTATTTT	CASSIPPGRGYTDTQYF
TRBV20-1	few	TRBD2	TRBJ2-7	TGCAGTGCTAGAAGGAATGCGGGGGGGACCCACGAGCAGTACTTC	CSARRNAGGTHEQYF
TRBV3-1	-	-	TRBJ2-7	TGTGCCAGCAGCCCGACCGTGACTAAACGCTACGAGCAGTACTTC	CASSPTVTKRYEQYF
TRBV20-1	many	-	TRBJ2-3	TGCAGTGCTATCCGGAGAAGCGGCACAGATACGCAGTATTTT	CSAIRRSGTDTQYF
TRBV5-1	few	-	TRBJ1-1	TGCGCCAGCAGCCGACAGGATTTGAACACTGAAGCTTTCTTT	CASSRQDLNTEAFF
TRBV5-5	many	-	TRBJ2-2	TGTGCCAGCAGCTTGGAACTAACAAACACCGGGGAGCTGTTTTTT	CASSLELTNTGELFF
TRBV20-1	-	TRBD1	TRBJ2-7	TGCAGTGCTAGGAGCGGACAGGGCGAGCAGTACTTC	CSARSGQGEQYF
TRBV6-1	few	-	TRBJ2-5	TGTGCCAGCAGTGAAAACGCCCCCGGGACCCAGTACTTC	CASSENAPGTQYF
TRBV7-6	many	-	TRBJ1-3	TGTGCCAGCAGGGAAGGGGGGGGACCGGACGGCTCTGGAAACACCATATATTTT	CASREGGGPDGSGNTIYF
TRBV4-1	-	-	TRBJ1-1	TGCGCCAGCAGCCCGTGGAGGAGCCCGAACACTGAAGCTTTCTTT	CASSPWRSPNTEAFF
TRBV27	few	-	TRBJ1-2	TGTGCCAGCAGTTTAAGGTCGACGGACAGCTACCATGGCTACACCTTC	CASSLRSTDSYHGYTF
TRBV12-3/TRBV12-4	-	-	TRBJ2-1	TGTGCCAGCAGTTTGCTAGAGGGAAACAATGAGCAGTTCTTC	CASSLLEGNNEQFF
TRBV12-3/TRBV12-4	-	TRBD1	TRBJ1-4	TGTGCCAGCAGTCCGGACAGGGTTGAAAAACTGTTTTTT	CASSPDRVEKLFF
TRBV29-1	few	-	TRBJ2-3	TGCAGCGTTGGGGGGGTTTGGCCCGAAGACACAGATACGCAGTATTTT	CSVGGVWPEDTDTQYF
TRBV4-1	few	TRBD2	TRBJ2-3	TGCGCCAGCAGCCCTACTAGCGGCCAAAGCACAGATACGCAGTATTTT	CASSPTSGQSTDTQYF
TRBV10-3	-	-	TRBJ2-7	TGTGCCATCAGACAAGATAACTACGAGCAGTACTTC	CAIRQDNYEQYF
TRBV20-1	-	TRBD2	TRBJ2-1	TGCAGTGCATACGGGGGGATCGACATCGAGCAGTTCTTC	CSAYGGIDIEQFF
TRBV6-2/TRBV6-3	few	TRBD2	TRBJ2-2	TGTGCCAGCAGTGGGACTAGCGGGAGGTTCACCGGGGAGCTGTTTTTT	CASSGTSGRFTGELFF
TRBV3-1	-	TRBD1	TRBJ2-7	TGTGCCAGCAGCCCCCAGGTCCCCGGGACAGGGGGTGCCGAGCAGTACTTC	CASSPQVPGTGGAEQYF
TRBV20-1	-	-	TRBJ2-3	TGCAGTGCTAGAGGGGCAAGCGGTGGTACAGATACGCAGTATTTT	CSARGASGGTDTQYF
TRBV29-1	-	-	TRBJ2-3	TGCAGCCTCGAAGGGGGAGCGACAGATACGCAGTATTTT	CSLEGGATDTQYF
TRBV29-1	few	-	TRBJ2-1	TGCAGCGTTGACTCGAGCTCCTACAATGAGCAGTTCTTC	CSVDSSSYNEQFF
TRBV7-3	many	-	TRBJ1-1	TGTGCCAGCAGCTTAGGCGGCAGCCTGAACACTGAAGCTTTCTTT	CASSLGGSLNTEAFF
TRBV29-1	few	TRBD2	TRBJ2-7	TGCAGCGGGATGACTAGCGGGATTTACGAGCAGTACTTC	CSGMTSGIYEQYF
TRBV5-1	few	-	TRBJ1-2	TGCGCCAGCAGACCGACAGACAGCTATGGCTACACCTTC	CASRPTDSYGYTF
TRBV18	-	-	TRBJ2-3	TGTGCCAGCTCACAGTCATCCGCGGAAGATACGCAGTATTTT	CASSQSSAEDTQYF